This T cell receptor beta chain was retrieved from a study of monozygotic twins with inflammatory bowel disease. Points from the study as a whole: A single strong IBD-associated signal or clonotype was not supported by the findings.

The germline CDR1 and CDR2 sequences are KGHDR and SFDVKD. The CDR3 contains 12 residues. Per-sample cDNA came from eight separate reactions. Template switching introduced UMIs that contain a 6-nucleotide sample barcode. TCRdb reprocessed the 5' RACE reads, keeping one entry per CDR3 protein, no DNA. Its table records approximately 160,000 distinct CDR3 sequences. To note about this clonotype: Antigen unknown.

This receptor was taken from a human donor with ulcerative colitis or Crohn's disease, or a healthy co-twin of an affected twin (not recorded which). Sequencing was performed on blood. The chain carries TRBV24-1 and TRBJ2-3; the TCRdb D gene call, TRBD1, has no DNA to confirm it. The CDR3 loop reads CATSDRPDTQYF.